This TCR beta chain originates from a study of cytomegalovirus exposure and HLA in healthy donors. Study-level results: According to a later analysis, most TCR beta chains associated with CMV appeared HLA-restricted.

About this clone: Its specificity is not known.

The PCR made use of 60 Vbeta and 13 Jbeta primers. The protocol was immunoSEQ multiplex PCR, while the TCRdb copy is restricted to in-frame clones and leaves out a portion. The sample consists of roughly 100,000 clones, approximately 80% of them appearing once. From germline, CDR1 is SGHKS and CDR2 YYEKEE (reference sequence). The germline V and J ends were trimmed by 2 bases and 6 bases, with 14 bases remaining between them. The length of the CDR3 is 14 residues. The source material was PBMCs. The chain is built from TRBV5-5 and TRBJ2-5; D may be TRBD1 (6 bases). This receptor was obtained from a male donor in good health and CMV-seropositive. The CDR3 sequence: CASSFQTGPQTQYF. CDR3 DNA sequence: TGTGCCAGCAGCTTCCAGACAGGCCCTCAGACCCAGTACTTC.